This T cell receptor (beta chain) was recorded in a study of T cell responses to AZD1222 COVID-19 vaccine. Sequencing was performed with immunoSEQ multiplex PCR; in TCRdb, only in-frame clones are kept and a portion is missing. The sample has about 86,000 clones; roughly nine tenths are singletons. This clone turned up a few times. Its antigen is as yet unknown. CDR3 size: 13 residues. Germline values: CDR1 KGHSH, CDR2 LQKENI. V shed 6 bases and J 7 bases; nucleotides not matched to a gene: 5. Study results and limitations: The study sampled repertoires only after the peak T cell response. Spike-specific TCR breadth and depth grew following two AZD1222 doses.

Sequences were derived from peripheral blood, sampled on day 0 of AZD1222 vaccination. This TCR derives from an adult in good health. The rearrangement uses TRBV18 and TRBJ1-2; 10 bases match TRBD1. The CDR3 DNA follows: TGTGCCAGCTCTCTGGACAGGGGGTCTGGCTACACCTTC. Translated, it gives CASSLDRGSGYTF.